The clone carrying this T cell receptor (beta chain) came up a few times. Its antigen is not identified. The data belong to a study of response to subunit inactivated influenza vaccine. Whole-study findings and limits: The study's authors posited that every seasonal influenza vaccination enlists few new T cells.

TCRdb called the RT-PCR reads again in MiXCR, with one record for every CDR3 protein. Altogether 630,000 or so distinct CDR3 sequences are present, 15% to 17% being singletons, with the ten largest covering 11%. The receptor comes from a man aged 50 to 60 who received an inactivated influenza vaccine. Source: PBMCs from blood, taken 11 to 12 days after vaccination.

The CDR3 here is CASSPGASVNGNTIYF. Here the CDR3 DNA reads TGCGCCAGCAGCCCTGGGGCCAGTGTGAATGGAAACACCATATATTTT. The V and J genes are TRBV5-1 and TRBJ1-3; D is perhaps TRBD1 (5 bases). The CDR3 runs to 16 residues. Germline CDR1 reads SGHRS; CDR2 reads YFSETQ. V lost 4 bases and J 3 bases, leaving 17 bases between the germline ends.